This TCR beta chain appears in the sequencing data of a study of blood T cell repertoires in COVID-19. Study overall: The United States, Italy and Spain provided the acute and convalescent COVID-19 samples. T cells, B-cell-depleted T cells, or PBMCs supplied cDNA or gDNA.

Participants spanned ages about 18 to 90 years and resided in over 20 US areas. In the authors' methods: Nucleated cell counts were estimated from reference gene primer amplification. The assay was immunoSEQ multiplex PCR, and TCRdb's table has in-frame clones only and misses some. V, J and clone size are those of that table, while D and trimming were read from the DNA. The table includes about 50,000 clones, approximately 82% detected once. J gave up 0 bases and V 4 bases, and 7 bases lay outside the gene matches. The CDR3 covers 17 residues. Germline-derived CDR1 and CDR2 are MGHRA and YSYEKL. This sequence joins TRBV4-1 and TRBJ2-3; TRBD2 aligns across 10 bases. The sequencing input was PBMCs or T cells enriched from blood (not recorded which). This TCR was sampled from a woman aged 45-65 years with acute COVID-19. The CDR3 DNA reads as TGCGCCAGCAGCCGTAGCGGGGGGCCTTCTAGCACAGATACGCAGTATTTT. Protein product: CASSRSGGPSSTDTQYF.